This T cell receptor (beta chain) stems from a study of blood T cell repertoires in COVID-19. CDR1 is MNHEY, CDR2 SVGAGI, per germline. The germline V and J ends were trimmed by 2 bases and 3 bases, with 10 bases remaining between them. This CDR3 comprises 14 residues. Produced via immunoSEQ multiplex PCR; TCRdb's table is partial and in-frame only. Here the sample spans hundreds of thousands of clones, nearly 90% being singletons. This sequence originates from a woman in her late teens or twenties who had recovered from COVID-19. Sample: peripheral blood. This chain connects TRBV6-5 to TRBJ1-2; D is undetermined. The CDR3 loop is CASSYGLTDYGYTF. DNA of the CDR3: TGTGCCAGCAGTTACGGGCTAACGGACTATGGCTACACCTTC.